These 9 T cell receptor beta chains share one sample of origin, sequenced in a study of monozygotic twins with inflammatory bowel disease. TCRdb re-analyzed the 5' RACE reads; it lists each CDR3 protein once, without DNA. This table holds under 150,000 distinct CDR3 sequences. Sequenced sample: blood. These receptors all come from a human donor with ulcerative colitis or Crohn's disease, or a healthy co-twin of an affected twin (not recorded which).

CDR3 in amino acids: CASSLRQGVRNSPLHF. The chain employs TRBV6-1 and TRBJ1-6; TCRdb picks TRBD1, but there is no DNA to check that call. CDR1 and CDR2 from the germline V gene are MNHNS and SASEGT. The CDR3 is made up of 16 amino acids.

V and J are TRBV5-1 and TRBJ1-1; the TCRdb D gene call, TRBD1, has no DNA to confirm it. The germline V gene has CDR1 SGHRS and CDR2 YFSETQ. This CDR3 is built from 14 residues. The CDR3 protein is CASSLAGGGTEAFF.

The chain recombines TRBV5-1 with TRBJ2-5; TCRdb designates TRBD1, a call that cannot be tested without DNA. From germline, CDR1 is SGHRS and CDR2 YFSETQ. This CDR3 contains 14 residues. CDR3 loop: CASTPMGGGETQYF. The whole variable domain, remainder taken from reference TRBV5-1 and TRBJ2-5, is KAGVTQTPRYLIKTRGQQVTLSCSPISGHRSVSWYQQTPGQGLQFLFEYFSETQRNKGNFPGRFSGRQFSNSRSEMNVSTLELGDSALYLCASTPMGGGETQYFGPGTRLLVL.

The CDR3 region is CASSLSPDRTPLHF. V gene TRBV27 combines with J gene TRBJ1-6; TCRdb calls TRBD1, which cannot be checked without DNA. The CDR3 sequence is 14 residues long. CDR1 and CDR2 (germline): MNHEY, SMNVEV (reference sequence).

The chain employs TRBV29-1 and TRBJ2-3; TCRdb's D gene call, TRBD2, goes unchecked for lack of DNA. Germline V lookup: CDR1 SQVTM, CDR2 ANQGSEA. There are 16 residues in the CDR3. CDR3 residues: CSVAGVRGIATDTQYF.

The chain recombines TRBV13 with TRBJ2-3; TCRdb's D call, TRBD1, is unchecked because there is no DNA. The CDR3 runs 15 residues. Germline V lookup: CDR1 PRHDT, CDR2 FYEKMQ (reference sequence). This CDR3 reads CASSFGGGAGDTQYF.

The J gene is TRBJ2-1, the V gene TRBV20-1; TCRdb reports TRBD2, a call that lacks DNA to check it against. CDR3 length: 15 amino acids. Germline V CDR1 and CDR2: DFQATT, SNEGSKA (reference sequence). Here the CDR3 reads CSAQILAGRGNDQFF.

The CDR3 is CASRTGGGNQPQHF. This chain connects TRBV6-1 to TRBJ1-5; TCRdb's assignment of TRBD1 cannot be checked, as there is no DNA. This CDR3 has 14 residues. Germline CDR1 and CDR2: MNHNS and SASEGT.

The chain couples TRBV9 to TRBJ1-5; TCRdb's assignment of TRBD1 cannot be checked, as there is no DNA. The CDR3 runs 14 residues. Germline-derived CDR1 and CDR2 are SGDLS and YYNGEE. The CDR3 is CASSATGVEQPQHF.